This entry features one TCR beta chain sequence. What it binds is not known. This record comes from a study of identical twins. The CDR3 extends over 15 amino acids. Per germline, CDR1 SGHKS and CDR2 YYEKEE (reference sequence). The V and J ends lost 0 bases and 3 bases respectively, with 10 bases between them. TCRdb reprocessed the 5' RACE reads via MiXCR and lists one record per CDR3 protein. The sample shows around 470,000 distinct CDR3 sequences, 12% to 15% of them seen only once. Study outcomes and limitations: Those out-of-frame alpha sequences shared by twins showed an excess of low generation probability.

The same data also contributed to another study, on yellow fever vaccine responses in identical twins.

The clonotype comes from a woman younger than 30 in good health. Sequencing was performed on CD4+ T cells sorted from blood. The rearrangement joins TRBV5-5 to TRBJ2-1; no firm D call. The CDR3: CASSLGLTIYNEQFF. The DNA for the CDR3 is TGTGCCAGCAGCTTGGGGCTAACAATCTACAATGAGCAGTTCTTC.